This T cell receptor beta chain was captured in a study of shared clonotypes between healthy human individuals. Overall study findings and caveats: Sequencing depth was a factor that was expected to affect clonotype sharing among donors.

Comment on this clone: Its antigen is unidentified.

Measured with immunoSEQ multiplex PCR; TCRdb has only the in-frame clones, and not every one. The table has 400,000 to 500,000 clones, 70% to 85% seen once; the top ten hold around 12%. The TCR comes from a woman aged 40 to 55 in good health. Some clones in this sample may be carry-over from other donors' samples. Sequenced input: PBMCs.

The CDR3 here is CASSEEITDTQYF. The CDR3 DNA is TGTGCCAGCAGTGAAGAAATCACAGATACGCAGTATTTT. This sequence joins TRBV2 and TRBJ2-3; D is ambiguous. The V end was cut by 1 base, the J end by 2 bases, with 4 bases between. The CDR3 consists of 13 residues. The germline gives CDR1 SNHLY, CDR2 FYNNEI.